This TCR beta chain was captured in a study of cytomegalovirus exposure and HLA in healthy donors (dated by TCRdb to the late 2010s). Concerning the study at large: An earlier analysis of some 600 of the donors reported 276 Gb of sequence data and around 100 million unique TCR beta sequences obtained from 180 million or so T cells. Roughly 320 gigabases of sequencing data and approximately 91 million unique TCR sequences made up an early release that covered several hundred HLA-typed donors. Of the approximately 370 genotyped donors, approximately 81% were placed in the genetic ancestry cluster associated with self-reported Caucasian donors. The aim of the study was to test whether cataloging public T cell receptors could identify signatures of past pathogen exposure. The study profiled the T cell repertoires of some 610 subjects by immunosequencing and related them to cytomegalovirus serostatus. A separate validation cohort of roughly 110 different subjects was used in addition to the approximately 700-subject first cohort. The study combined high-throughput TCR immunosequencing, statistical association of individual TCRs with disease status, and machine learning to predict cytomegalovirus infection status. In a later analysis, previously published TCR beta repertoires from 550 to 750 donors were re-analyzed and high-resolution HLA genotyping was added so that TCR occurrence patterns could be studied. The later analysis used no new phenotypic data to find candidate immune exposures, relying instead on TCR beta sequences and their occurrence across donors. In an earlier analysis of 500 to 650 of the donors, high-throughput TCR beta sequencing was used to judge whether each TCR beta V gene segment behaved as functional or pseudogenic. Donor age, sex, ethnicity and CMV serostatus were compiled together with the repertoire data. A later genetic analysis used genome-wide SNP genotypes for about 60% of the roughly 700 donors, treating that subset as a discovery cohort. All discovery cohort repertoires had been generated using a single sequencing platform. HLA typing covered class I and class II loci at four-digit resolution. Typing coverage varied by locus: roughly 620-630 donors for A, B, C, DRB1 and DQB1; 500 to 550 for DQA1; 606 for DPA1; around 490 for DPB1. Several DR-DQ haplotypes were handled as single units for association and clustering, since linkage in the cohort was strong. Among almost 400 genotyped donors of the cohort, an average of about 240,000 unique TCR beta nucleotide sequences were sequenced per donor, roughly 20% of them non-productive. What the work shows at the level of the full study, not this receptor alone: In the study, roughly 160 TCR beta chains were listed as associated with cytomegalovirus. The classifier was reported to diagnose cytomegalovirus status with high specificity and sensitivity in both the original cohort and the validation cohort. In this cohort, only TCR beta chains were sequenced, and detectable features were limited by the absence of alpha or paired-chain data. V-gene and J-gene trimming of TCR beta chains was associated with a missense DCLRE1C variant in a later genetic analysis, and the association was replicated in an independent cohort. At a false discovery rate of 0.05, a later analysis linked fewer than 20,000 TCR beta sequences to specific HLA alleles. A later genetic analysis reported fewer N-insertions in productive TCRs among donors in an Asian-associated ancestry cluster than the 666-donor mean. According to a later analysis, most CMV-associated TCR beta chains appeared to be HLA-restricted, and the HLA associations seemed to be driven largely by CMV exposure. The authors suggested that the approach could potentially be generalized to other disease states and immunological phenotypes. In a later analysis, HLA-associated TCR beta chains were found to be more clonally expanded and to have lower generation probabilities than equally common non-associated chains. A further reported finding was that TCR beta sequences accurately predicted the HLA-A and HLA-B alleles for most subjects in the first cohort. Because the 87-base-pair reads could not distinguish some IMGT-functional V segments, including TRBV6-2 and TRBV6-3, those segments were excluded. The presence/absence analyses assumed that sequencing depth was roughly uniform across donors, and that assumption may not be true. Linkage disequilibrium might explain the correlated functional status among segregating V segments, but an unknown experimental factor could not be ruled out. An earlier analysis of approximately 530 of the donors showed that most TCR beta V segments appeared in productive rearrangements either about 87% or about 30% of the time, which broadly matched IMGT annotations. For the cohort, immune exposure information was limited to CMV serostatus. Fewer than 20 rarely observed V segments, including chromosome 9 orphons, were excluded from the earlier analysis of about 500 of the donors because counts were too low. Three of the identified cytomegalovirus-associated TCR beta chains were confirmed in vitro to be specific for cytomegalovirus antigens. Most TCR sequences were seen in very few donors, while some public TCRs were found in many individuals. In a later analysis, TCR association rates were found to vary across HLA loci, with the most associated TCRs seen for DRB1 alleles and the fewest for HLA-C alleles. Several of the top co-occurrence clusters appeared to be linked to parvovirus B19, influenza, CMV and Epstein-Barr virus, according to a later analysis. Because HLA typing was unavailable for some donors at each locus, only the typed subset was used in association tests. Assigning TCR associations to individual alleles was difficult when HLA alleles, especially DR and DQ, strongly co-occurred. A cluster of highly shared sequence variants was judged likely to represent a technical artifact of the sequencing pipeline.

The cohort was made up of about 610 healthy bone marrow donors. Cohort members were all nominally healthy when sampled, although unrecorded immune exposures were likely present. The donor tested CMV seronegative, placing the donor among the 350 or so seronegative members of the cohort. A peripheral blood sample was collected from each donor, and TCR beta sequencing was performed on peripheral blood mononuclear cells. Genomic DNA was extracted from the blood cell samples with the Qiagen DNeasy Blood Extraction Kit. As regards this clone: The specificity of this receptor is unknown. No base quality information exists; no much larger clone differs at one position.

The library came from the immunoSEQ multiplex PCR assay. For the multiplex PCR, a mixture combining 60 forward primers for TCR Vbeta segments and 13 reverse primers for TCR Jbeta segments was used. The CDR3 region of rearranged TCR beta genes was amplified from genomic DNA by a multiplex PCR assay. On the Illumina HiSeq System, the amplified TCR beta libraries were sequenced as 87-base-pair reads. The published analysis was carried out like this. A later analysis tallied about 77 million unique TCR beta chains across the 700 or so repertoires, and some 10 million of those chains were shared by two or more donors. Raw reads were error-corrected and collapsed into unique sequences by a nearest-neighbor algorithm in which closely related sequences were merged to remove PCR and sequencing errors. V, D and J gene segments were assigned by aligning CDR3 sequences to IMGT reference sequences. For a sequence to be retained, at least a six-nucleotide match to both a V gene segment and a J gene segment was required. A rearrangement was called productive if the CDR3 had no stop codons and remained in frame with V and J, and every other rearrangement was called non-productive. Following IMGT convention, CDR3 was defined as the stretch from the second conserved V-encoded cysteine up to the conserved J-encoded phenylalanine. Sequences without an unambiguous match to a single V gene segment were excluded from the earlier analysis of 500 to 700 of the donors. In an earlier analysis of approximately 590 of the donors, a V segment was called functional when productive rearrangements were above 56.7%, and segregating when the standard deviation between donors exceeded 5%. A statistical classification framework was developed to diagnose cytomegalovirus status using the catalog of TCR beta chain sequences. V and J gene assignment, in a later analysis, came from comparing TCR nucleotide sequences with IMGT/GENE-DB human TR gene sequences. In a later analysis, CDR3 sequences and most-parsimonious VDJ recombination scenarios were assigned using the TCRdist pipeline. In a later analysis, each TCR beta chain was defined by its CDR3 amino acid sequence together with its V-gene family, and reads without a unique V-gene family were excluded. In a later analysis, some 600 highly shared, low-generation-probability nucleotide sequences were removed to address suspected cross-contamination and a sequencing artifact. In a later analysis, a clonal expansion index was calculated for each public chain from normalized within-repertoire ranks of inferred template counts. In a later analysis, generation probabilities were computed with a VDJ recombination model fitted to out-of-frame rearrangements, and the resulting probabilities were checked against IGoR. In a later analysis, hypergeometric tests were used to score TCR-TCR, TCR-HLA and TCR-CMV co-occurrence, with a repertoire-size bias correction applied to TCR pairs. In a later analysis, false discovery rates were estimated by permuting HLA or CMV assignments 20 times. In a later analysis, co-occurring TCRs were grouped using DBSCAN, and TCRdist sequence similarity was added for clustering within HLA-allele-positive subsets. Co-occurrence clustering excluded repertoires with fewer than 30,000 or more than 120,000 public chains, plus five with anomalous nucleotide sharing. TCRdb carries this immuneACCESS record with in-frame sequences only. Its versions omit some clonotypes, under half of them owing to an unresolved V gene in the studies checked, with the rest unexplained. That table is the source of V, J and clone size, and D and trimming were worked out from the DNA. The table for this sample lists 250,000 to 350,000 clones; 75% to 90% of them were counted only once. More than 0.3% of the sample comes from the top ten.

The germline V gene encodes CDR1 ENHRY and CDR2 SYGVKD. The V end gives up 10 bases and the J end 4 bases, leaving 8 bases in the junction not matched to a gene. The CDR3 contains 14 residues, cysteine and phenylalanine counted. Only the CDR3 DNA is retained, 42 bases long and in frame from the first base. The chain links TRBV10-3 with TRBJ2-7; TRBD1 lines up with 12 middle nucleotides. The sample comprised PBMCs. The clonotype originates from a girl aged 2 to 9 in good health and CMV-seronegative. The CDR3 in this case is CATGDRGQIYEQYF. The DNA is TGTGCCACCGGGGACAGGGGGCAGATTTACGAGCAGTACTTC.